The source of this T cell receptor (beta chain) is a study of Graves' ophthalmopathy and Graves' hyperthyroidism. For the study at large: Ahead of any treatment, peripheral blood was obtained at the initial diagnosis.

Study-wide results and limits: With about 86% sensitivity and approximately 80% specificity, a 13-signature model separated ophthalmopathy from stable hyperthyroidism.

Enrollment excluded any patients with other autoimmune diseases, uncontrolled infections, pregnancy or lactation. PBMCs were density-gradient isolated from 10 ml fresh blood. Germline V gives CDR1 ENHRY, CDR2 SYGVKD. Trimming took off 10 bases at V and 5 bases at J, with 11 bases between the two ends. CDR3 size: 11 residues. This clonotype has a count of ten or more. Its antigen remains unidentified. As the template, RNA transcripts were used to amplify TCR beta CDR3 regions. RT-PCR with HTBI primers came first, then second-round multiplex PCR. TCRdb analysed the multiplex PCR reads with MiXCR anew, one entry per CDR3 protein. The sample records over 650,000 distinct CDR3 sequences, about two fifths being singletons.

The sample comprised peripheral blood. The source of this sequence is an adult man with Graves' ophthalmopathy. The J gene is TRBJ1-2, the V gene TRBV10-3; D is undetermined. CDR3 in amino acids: CATKEGYGYTF. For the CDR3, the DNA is TGTGCCACCAAGGAAGGGTATGGCTACACCTTC.